Listed below are T cell receptor beta chains from one sample, sequenced in a study of shared clonotypes between healthy human individuals. The protocol was immunoSEQ multiplex PCR, while the TCRdb copy is restricted to in-frame clones and leaves out a portion. The sample records about 1 million clones, 75% being singletons. Input material: memory CD4+ T cells sorted from blood. All receptors derive from a man between 18 and 29 years old in good health. The CDR3 runs from the conserved cysteine through the conserved F or W. D genes are given only for firm matches. Clone size is not always given. Where it is, it says once, few, many or a class for expanded clones.

j_call: TRBJ1-1
clone_size: many
d_call: NA
v_call: TRBV5-8
cdr3_aa: CASSFMAGRNTEAFF
cdr3_nt: TGTGCCAGCAGCTTCATGGCAGGGCGGAACACTGAAGCTTTCTTT

j_call: TRBJ1-2
clone_size: few
d_call: NA
v_call: TRBV7-2
cdr3_aa: CASSLDGNYGYTF
cdr3_nt: TGTGCCAGCAGCTTAGACGGGAACTATGGCTACACCTTC

j_call: TRBJ2-5
clone_size: NA
d_call: TRBD2
v_call: TRBV5-4
cdr3_aa: CASSSGLAGGEETQYF
cdr3_nt: TGTGCCAGCAGCTCGGGACTAGCGGGAGGAGAAGAGACCCAGTACTTC

j_call: TRBJ2-2
clone_size: few
d_call: TRBD2
v_call: TRBV7-9
cdr3_aa: CASSRGPAGVTGELFF
cdr3_nt: TGTGCCAGCAGCAGGGGCCCAGCGGGGGTCACCGGGGAGCTGTTTTTT

j_call: TRBJ2-2
clone_size: NA
d_call: TRBD2
v_call: TRBV4-1
cdr3_aa: CASSRIGIAGGNTGELFF
cdr3_nt: TGCGCCAGCAGCCGGATAGGGATAGCGGGAGGGAACACCGGGGAGCTGTTTTTT

j_call: TRBJ1-2
clone_size: NA
d_call: TRBD1
v_call: TRBV10-3
cdr3_aa: CAISLGQGSNYGYTF
cdr3_nt: TGTGCCATCAGTCTTGGACAGGGATCTAACTATGGCTACACCTTC

j_call: TRBJ2-2
clone_size: NA
d_call: NA
v_call: TRBV6-1
cdr3_aa: CASSGRSPGELFF
cdr3_nt: TGTGCCAGCAGTGGCCGCTCTCCAGGGGAGCTGTTTTTT

j_call: TRBJ2-1
clone_size: NA
d_call: NA
v_call: TRBV10-1
cdr3_aa: CASSEGRVGANEQFF
cdr3_nt: TGCGCCAGCAGTGAGGGTCGTGTGGGGGCCAATGAGCAGTTCTTC

j_call: TRBJ1-1
clone_size: once
d_call: TRBD1
v_call: TRBV19
cdr3_aa: CASSKTGGNTEAFF
cdr3_nt: TGTGCCAGTAGTAAGACAGGGGGGAACACTGAAGCTTTCTTT

j_call: TRBJ1-1
clone_size: NA
d_call: NA
v_call: TRBV6-1
cdr3_aa: CASRSLQKNTEAFF
cdr3_nt: TGTGCCAGCAGATCTCTCCAGAAGAACACTGAAGCTTTCTTT

j_call: TRBJ2-1
clone_size: NA
d_call: TRBD2
v_call: TRBV14
cdr3_aa: CASSRRLAGMNEQFF
cdr3_nt: TGTGCCAGCAGCCGTCGACTAGCGGGGATGAATGAGCAGTTCTTC

j_call: TRBJ2-1
clone_size: NA
d_call: TRBD2
v_call: TRBV10-1
cdr3_aa: CASSEGSGLREQFF
cdr3_nt: TGCGCCAGCAGTGAAGGTAGCGGGTTGCGCGAGCAGTTCTTC

j_call: TRBJ1-2
clone_size: few
d_call: TRBD1
v_call: TRBV4-3
cdr3_aa: CASSRRGHGYTF
cdr3_nt: TGCGCCAGCAGCCGCAGGGGGCACGGCTACACCTTC

j_call: TRBJ1-5
clone_size: NA
d_call: NA
v_call: TRBV6-5
cdr3_aa: CASSWAPDGNQPQHF
cdr3_nt: TGTGCCAGCAGCTGGGCTCCAGATGGGAATCAGCCCCAGCATTTT

j_call: TRBJ2-7
clone_size: NA
d_call: NA
v_call: TRBV5-6
cdr3_aa: CASSFRPGRDYEQYF
cdr3_nt: TGTGCCAGCAGCTTTCGTCCGGGACGGGACTACGAGCAGTACTTC

j_call: TRBJ2-1
clone_size: NA
d_call: TRBD1
v_call: TRBV19
cdr3_aa: CASSGTGIWNEQFF
cdr3_nt: TGTGCCAGTTCCGGGACAGGGATATGGAATGAGCAGTTCTTC

j_call: TRBJ2-7
clone_size: NA
d_call: TRBD1
v_call: TRBV7-7
cdr3_aa: CASSLGQGAHEQYF
cdr3_nt: TGTGCTAGCAGCTTAGGACAGGGGGCCCACGAGCAGTACTTC

j_call: TRBJ2-1
clone_size: NA
d_call: TRBD2
v_call: TRBV5-6
cdr3_aa: CASSPWREVTNEQFF
cdr3_nt: TGTGCCAGCAGCCCCTGGCGGGAGGTTACCAATGAGCAGTTCTTC

j_call: TRBJ2-1
clone_size: NA
d_call: TRBD2
v_call: TRBV13
cdr3_aa: CASSFQRGGHYNEQFF
cdr3_nt: TGTGCCAGCAGCTTCCAGCGGGGGGGCCATTACAATGAGCAGTTCTTC

j_call: TRBJ2-7
clone_size: NA
d_call: TRBD2
v_call: TRBV19
cdr3_aa: CASSMRRGGSYEQYF
cdr3_nt: TGTGCCAGTAGTATGCGGCGGGGGGGAAGCTACGAGCAGTACTTC

j_call: TRBJ1-3
clone_size: NA
d_call: NA
v_call: TRBV10-3
cdr3_aa: CAISEPGNTIYF
cdr3_nt: TGTGCCATCTCTGAACCCGGAAACACCATATATTTT

j_call: TRBJ1-4
clone_size: NA
d_call: NA
v_call: TRBV27
cdr3_aa: CASSGGRNNEKLFF
cdr3_nt: TGTGCCAGCAGTGGGGGACGGAATAATGAAAAACTGTTTTTT

j_call: TRBJ1-1
clone_size: NA
d_call: NA
v_call: TRBV2
cdr3_aa: CASSDLGYTEAFF
cdr3_nt: TGTGCCAGCAGTGATTTGGGGTACACTGAAGCTTTCTTT

j_call: TRBJ1-4
clone_size: few
d_call: NA
v_call: TRBV6-5
cdr3_aa: CASSKNEKLFF
cdr3_nt: TGTGCCAGCAGCAAGAATGAAAAACTGTTTTTT

j_call: TRBJ2-7
clone_size: once
d_call: TRBD1
v_call: TRBV6-1
cdr3_aa: CASRTRQGLYEQYF
cdr3_nt: TGTGCCAGCAGGACAAGACAGGGTCTCTACGAGCAGTACTTC

j_call: TRBJ2-1
clone_size: NA
d_call: NA
v_call: TRBV5-1
cdr3_aa: CASSILSGSHNEQFF
cdr3_nt: TGCGCCAGCAGTATCCTTTCGGGGAGCCACAATGAGCAGTTCTTC

j_call: TRBJ1-6
clone_size: NA
d_call: NA
v_call: TRBV6-4
cdr3_aa: CASSPGALGSPLHF
cdr3_nt: TGTGCCAGCAGTCCCGGGGCGTTAGGCTCACCCCTCCACTTT

j_call: TRBJ2-6
clone_size: NA
d_call: NA
v_call: TRBV4-1
cdr3_aa: CASSQGGSRTGANVLTF
cdr3_nt: TGCGCCAGCAGCCAGGGGGGCAGCAGGACTGGGGCCAACGTCCTGACTTTC

j_call: TRBJ1-1
clone_size: NA
d_call: NA
v_call: TRBV7-2
cdr3_aa: CASSLAASVNTEAFF
cdr3_nt: TGTGCCAGCAGCTTAGCAGCTAGCGTGAACACTGAAGCTTTCTTT

j_call: TRBJ1-4
clone_size: few
d_call: NA
v_call: TRBV29-1
cdr3_aa: CSVGYSGTTNEKLFF
cdr3_nt: TGCAGCGTTGGGTACTCAGGAACAACTAATGAAAAACTGTTTTTT

j_call: TRBJ2-1
clone_size: NA
d_call: NA
v_call: TRBV10-3
cdr3_aa: CAISGQLYNEQFF
cdr3_nt: TGTGCCATCAGTGGACAGCTCTACAATGAGCAGTTCTTC

j_call: TRBJ2-5
clone_size: NA
d_call: TRBD1
v_call: TRBV15
cdr3_aa: CATSRERGLETQYF
cdr3_nt: TGTGCCACCAGCAGAGAAAGGGGGCTCGAGACCCAGTACTTC

j_call: TRBJ2-7
clone_size: NA
d_call: NA
v_call: TRBV27
cdr3_aa: CASSPPNSGAYEQYF
cdr3_nt: TGTGCCAGCAGTCCCCCGAATAGCGGAGCCTACGAGCAGTACTTC

j_call: TRBJ2-1
clone_size: NA
d_call: TRBD2
v_call: TRBV11-2
cdr3_aa: CASRIASGSYNEQFF
cdr3_nt: TGTGCCAGCAGGATAGCTAGCGGGAGCTACAATGAGCAGTTCTTC

j_call: TRBJ2-3
clone_size: NA
d_call: NA
v_call: TRBV6-1
cdr3_aa: CASSSTSTDTQYF
cdr3_nt: TGTGCCAGCAGTTCGACTAGCACAGATACGCAGTATTTT

j_call: TRBJ1-5
clone_size: once
d_call: NA
v_call: TRBV5-8
cdr3_aa: CASSSAGTPNQPQHF
cdr3_nt: TGTGCCAGCAGCTCCGCCGGGACACCAAATCAGCCCCAGCATTTT

j_call: TRBJ1-3
clone_size: NA
d_call: NA
v_call: TRBV30
cdr3_aa: CAWSVMWGKGSSGNTIYF
cdr3_nt: TGTGCCTGGAGTGTAATGTGGGGAAAGGGGAGCTCTGGAAACACCATATATTTT

j_call: TRBJ2-4
clone_size: NA
d_call: NA
v_call: TRBV11-3
cdr3_aa: CACRFPKNIQYF
cdr3_nt: TGTGCCTGCAGGTTCCCCAAAAACATTCAGTACTTC

j_call: TRBJ2-7
clone_size: NA
d_call: NA
v_call: TRBV7-2
cdr3_aa: CASSLKTLGSYEQYF
cdr3_nt: TGTGCCAGCAGCTTAAAGACTTTAGGGTCCTACGAGCAGTACTTC

j_call: TRBJ2-5
clone_size: NA
d_call: NA
v_call: TRBV5-4
cdr3_aa: CASSPPGAQETQYF
cdr3_nt: TGTGCCAGCAGCCCACCCGGAGCCCAAGAGACCCAGTACTTC

j_call: TRBJ2-1
clone_size: NA
d_call: TRBD2
v_call: TRBV10-3
cdr3_aa: CAINMGGDEQFF
cdr3_nt: TGTGCCATCAATATGGGAGGGGATGAGCAGTTCTTC

j_call: TRBJ1-4
clone_size: NA
d_call: NA
v_call: TRBV5-4
cdr3_aa: CASSRGPTTNEKLFF
cdr3_nt: TGTGCCAGCAGCCGTGGGCCTACAACTAATGAAAAACTGTTTTTT

j_call: TRBJ1-5
clone_size: NA
d_call: TRBD1
v_call: TRBV18
cdr3_aa: CASSPRLGQGNQPQHF
cdr3_nt: TGTGCCAGCTCACCGAGGCTGGGACAGGGGAATCAGCCCCAGCATTTT